Listed below are T cell receptor beta chains from one sample, sequenced in a study of blood T cell repertoires in COVID-19. Generated by immunoSEQ multiplex PCR, the TCRdb table keeps only in-frame clones and is missing some. This table holds about 270,000 clones, 65% to 90% found once. Sequencing was done on a sample of PBMCs or T cells enriched from blood (not recorded which). These receptors originate from a woman aged 45-59 years with acute COVID-19. Both conserved end residues are part of each CDR3. D genes are given only for firm matches. Expanded clones are given a class, and other clones once, few, many or no size at all.

length: 13; J: TRBJ2-1; size: .; V: TRBV2; D: TRBD1; DNA: TGTGCCAGCAGTTCGACAGGGAACAATGAGCAGTTCTTC; CDR3: CASSSTGNNEQFF
length: 13; J: TRBJ1-1; size: few; V: TRBV5-1; D: .; DNA: TGCGCCAGCAGCTTCCAGAAGAACACTGAAGCTTTCTTT; CDR3: CASSFQKNTEAFF
length: 14; J: TRBJ1-3; size: .; V: TRBV13; D: .; DNA: TGTGCCAGCAGAGCCCGGAGCTCTGGAAACACCATATATTTT; CDR3: CASRARSSGNTIYF
length: 14; J: TRBJ1-1; size: .; V: TRBV18; D: .; DNA: TGTGCCAGCTCACCAGAGCTTTCGAACACTGAAGCTTTCTTT; CDR3: CASSPELSNTEAFF
length: 14; J: TRBJ2-7; size: .; V: TRBV9; D: .; DNA: TGTGCCAGCAGCGTATCAGGGGACGAGTACGAGCAGTACTTC; CDR3: CASSVSGDEYEQYF
length: 17; J: TRBJ1-2; size: .; V: TRBV3-1/TRBV3-2; D: TRBD1; DNA: TGTGCCAGCAGCCAAGATCTTGTTGCCGGGACAGGGGGCGGCTACACCTTC; CDR3: CASSQDLVAGTGGGYTF
length: 13; J: TRBJ1-1; size: .; V: TRBV9; D: .; DNA: TGTGCCAGCAGCGTAGGTATACTCGATGAAGCTTTCTTT; CDR3: CASSVGILDEAFF
length: 11; J: TRBJ1-1; size: .; V: TRBV12-3/TRBV12-4; D: .; DNA: TGTGGGAGGCACTCGAACACTGAAGCTTTCTTT; CDR3: CGRHSNTEAFF
length: 14; J: TRBJ1-6; size: .; V: TRBV5-3; D: TRBD1; DNA: TGTGCCAGAAGATTCGACAGGGGGCTTTCACCCCTCCACTTT; CDR3: CARRFDRGLSPLHF
length: 15; J: TRBJ1-1; size: .; V: TRBV5-1; D: TRBD1; DNA: TGCGCCAGCAGCCCGCCCCGACAGGGGGGAACTGAAGCTTTCTTT; CDR3: CASSPPRQGGTEAFF
length: 15; J: TRBJ2-1; size: .; V: TRBV19; D: TRBD2; DNA: TGTGCCAGTAGTACTAGCGGGGGGCTAAGCAATGAGCAGTTCTTC; CDR3: CASSTSGGLSNEQFF
length: 14; J: TRBJ2-3; size: .; V: TRBV9; D: .; DNA: TGTGCCAGCAGCGCAGAGGGTTATTCAGATACGCAGTATTTT; CDR3: CASSAEGYSDTQYF
length: 13; J: TRBJ1-5; size: once; V: TRBV18; D: .; DNA: TGTGCCAGCTCACGGGGGGAGGATCAGCCCCAGCATTTT; CDR3: CASSRGEDQPQHF
length: 16; J: TRBJ2-3; size: .; V: TRBV9; D: .; DNA: TGTGCCAGCAGCGTAGTGGGCGGGGGCCCCCGGGATACGCAGTATTTT; CDR3: CASSVVGGGPRDTQYF
length: 14; J: TRBJ2-2; size: .; V: TRBV7-2; D: .; DNA: TGTGCCAGCAGCTACACAGGGATCACCGGGGAGCTGTTTTTT; CDR3: CASSYTGITGELFF
length: 14; J: TRBJ2-7; size: .; V: TRBV9; D: TRBD2; DNA: TGTGCCAGCAGCGTAGCGGGAGGGCCCTACGAGCAGTACTTC; CDR3: CASSVAGGPYEQYF
length: 11; J: TRBJ2-7; size: few; V: TRBV20-1; D: TRBD1; DNA: TGCAGTGCTGACAGGGGTCACGAGCAGTACTTC; CDR3: CSADRGHEQYF
length: 16; J: TRBJ1-3; size: .; V: TRBV5-1; D: TRBD1; DNA: TGCGCCAGCAGCCCAGGGACAGCCAGCTCTGGAAACACCATATATTTT; CDR3: CASSPGTASSGNTIYF
length: 16; J: TRBJ1-5; size: .; V: TRBV19; D: .; DNA: TGTGCCAGTAGCCCGACAGCGATCAATAGCAATCAGCCCCAGCATTTT; CDR3: CASSPTAINSNQPQHF
length: 16; J: TRBJ1-5; size: once; V: TRBV7-9; D: TRBD1; DNA: TGTGCCAGCAGCTCCTCGGGACAGGGGTGGGATCAGCCCCAGCATTTT; CDR3: CASSSSGQGWDQPQHF
length: 13; J: TRBJ2-2; size: .; V: TRBV2; D: .; DNA: TGTGCCAGCAGCACTGACTACACCGGGGAGCTGTTTTTT; CDR3: CASSTDYTGELFF
length: 14; J: TRBJ2-7; size: .; V: TRBV27; D: .; DNA: TGTGCCAGCAGTTACGGACAGAACTCCTACGAGCAGTACTTC; CDR3: CASSYGQNSYEQYF
length: 13; J: TRBJ2-7; size: .; V: TRBV7-2; D: .; DNA: TGTGCCAGCAGCTTAGCGTGGGGCAGGGAGCAGTACTTC; CDR3: CASSLAWGREQYF
length: 16; J: TRBJ1-5; size: .; V: TRBV2; D: TRBD1; DNA: TGTGCCAGCAGTGGTCCCGGGACAGGGCGGATTCAGCCCCAGCATTTT; CDR3: CASSGPGTGRIQPQHF
length: 13; J: TRBJ2-5; size: .; V: TRBV6-5; D: .; DNA: TGTGCCAGCCGGTGGGGCCGCGGAGAGACCCAGTACTTC; CDR3: CASRWGRGETQYF
length: 16; J: TRBJ2-1; size: .; V: TRBV2; D: TRBD1; DNA: TGTGCCAGCAGTTATTTTTTCCCGGGACAGGACAATGAGCAGTTCTTC; CDR3: CASSYFFPGQDNEQFF
length: 16; J: TRBJ2-2; size: .; V: TRBV6-1; D: TRBD1; DNA: TGTGCCAGCAGTGCCAGGGGACAGGCGAACACCGGGGAGCTGTTTTTT; CDR3: CASSARGQANTGELFF
length: 14; J: TRBJ1-3; size: .; V: TRBV6-2/TRBV6-3; D: .; DNA: TGTGCCAGCAGCCCCGACATCTCTGGAAACACCATATATTTT; CDR3: CASSPDISGNTIYF
length: 15; J: TRBJ2-3; size: .; V: TRBV5-6; D: TRBD2; DNA: TGTGCCAGCGGAAGTTGGGGCCTAGCGGGGTCTACGCAGTATTTT; CDR3: CASGSWGLAGSTQYF
length: 15; J: TRBJ2-7; size: .; V: TRBV5-1; D: TRBD1; DNA: TGCGCCAGCAGCTTGGCCCAGGGGGCCTACTACGAGCAGTACTTC; CDR3: CASSLAQGAYYEQYF
length: 12; J: TRBJ1-5; size: .; V: TRBV19; D: .; DNA: TGTGCCAGTAATAGTTTCAATCAGCCCCAGCATTTT; CDR3: CASNSFNQPQHF
length: 15; J: TRBJ2-5; size: .; V: TRBV11-2; D: .; DNA: TGTGCCAGCAGCTTAGATTTGGGGCAGATAGAGACCCAGTACTTC; CDR3: CASSLDLGQIETQYF
length: 15; J: TRBJ1-5; size: .; V: TRBV19; D: TRBD1; DNA: TGTGCCAGTAGTCAGGGACAGGTGGTCAATCAGCCCCAGCATTTT; CDR3: CASSQGQVVNQPQHF
length: 16; J: TRBJ2-4; size: few; V: TRBV5-1; D: TRBD1; DNA: TGCGCCAGCAGCCCAGGGACAGGTCTAGCCAAAAACATTCAGTACTTC; CDR3: CASSPGTGLAKNIQYF
length: 15; J: TRBJ2-1; size: .; V: TRBV5-4; D: TRBD2; DNA: TGTGCCAGCAGCGGCGGGGGGGCCCCGGCGAATGAGCAGTTCTTC; CDR3: CASSGGGAPANEQFF